The source of this T cell receptor (beta chain) is a study of shared clonotypes between healthy human individuals. The germline V and J ends were trimmed by 11 bases and 7 bases, with 14 bases remaining between them. This CDR3 has 11 residues. CDR1 MGHRA and CDR2 YSYEKL come from the germline V gene. When replicate PCRs were run on unsorted PBMC, they used 300 ng DNA, approximately 28,000 T cell genomes. Clones were read by immunoSEQ multiplex PCR, and TCRdb kept only the in-frame ones, dropping some. The sample consists of around 500,000 clones, roughly 80% of them appearing once. The chain employs TRBV4-1 and TRBJ2-5; D not resolved. The sample comprised PBMCs. The receptor's source is a woman aged 35 to 49 in good health. Some clones in this sample may be carry-over from other donors' samples. The CDR3 reads CAAEVIATQYF. Written as DNA, the CDR3 is TGCGCCGCCGAAGTAATTGCGACCCAGTACTTC.